This T cell receptor beta chain was captured in a study of sequential checkpoint blockade in melanoma (dated by TCRdb to between 2018 and 2021). Turning to the overall study: Patients were assigned by 1:1 randomization to either first-line nivolumab followed by ipilimumab (arm A) or ipilimumab followed by nivolumab (arm B). Maintenance nivolumab came after each of the two trial sequences.

With respect to this clone: The target of this receptor is not known. No base-level quality is on record; no much larger clone is a single base apart.

Trimming at the junction amounts to 6 bases on V and 5 bases on J, and the germline ends lie 10 bases apart. The germline V gene encodes CDR1 SNHLY and CDR2 FYNNEI. Measured from the cysteine to the phenylalanine, the CDR3 is 13 residues long. Left in the record is the CDR3 DNA by itself, 39 bases read in frame from the first base. Sample treatment or condition, as interpreted from the label and publication: randomized to nivolumab then ipilimumab (arm A) or the reverse (arm B). None of the trial patients had been given prior DNA-damaging chemotherapy. Thawed PBMCs were sorted on a FACS Aria II flow cytometer to isolate live CD3+CD8+ cells negative for CD19 and CD56. The samples were obtained from melanoma patients enrolled in CheckMate 064, an open-label, randomized phase II trial testing sequential checkpoint blockade. Peripheral blood mononuclear cells were obtained through leukapheresis, purified using Ficoll-Paque, and frozen in human serum containing about 9.3% DMSO. Purity of sorted blood CD3+CD8+ cells was verified at >95% immediately after sorting, followed by DNA extraction.

The immunoSEQ Assay was used to immunosequence TCRbeta CDR3 regions from genomic DNA. Before high-throughput sequencing, the genomic DNA was amplified using bias-controlled multiplex PCR. Under the source paper's analysis protocol: To quantify the absolute abundance of each unique TCRbeta CDR3 region, the sequences were collapsed and filtered. Clonality was defined as 1 minus Pielou's evenness and was calculated using productive rearrangements only. A previously published method was used to identify clones with significantly greater frequencies in on-treatment samples than in baseline samples. The table was pulled from immuneACCESS by TCRdb, which kept in-frame rearrangements only. Such tables lose some clones; where checked, under half of the loss comes from unresolved V genes, and the rest has no known cause. Clone size and V and J calls were adopted from that table, with D and trimming inferred from the DNA. The sample data list around 40,000 clones, and 80% to 90% of these were observed just once. The ten largest clones capture around 12% of the sample.

The investigation overall reported the following: Larger, independent patient cohorts are needed to validate the response-prediction model that combines TCR metrics and mutation burden.

The V and J segments used are TRBV2 and TRBJ2-2, with TRBD2 as a weak D call on 6 bases. The specimen was CD8+ T cells sorted from blood (inferred from file names), collected from a patient given nivolumab and ipilimumab in sequence. The sequence was obtained from a human donor with melanoma. In nucleotide form, the sequence is TGTGCCAGCAGCGGCGGGACGACCGGGGAGCTGTTTTTT. This gives the protein CASSGGTTGELFF.